The 27 T cell receptor beta chains below were found in one sample sequenced in a study of blood T cell repertoires in COVID-19. Generated by immunoSEQ multiplex PCR, the TCRdb table keeps only in-frame clones and is missing some. The data contain 200,000 or so clones, about 88% of them seen just once; the ten biggest clones take up around 5.9%. Sequenced: peripheral blood. The receptors shown here come from a woman aged 35 to 49 who had recovered from COVID-19.

This chain links TRBV19 with TRBJ1-5, with a weak D call TRBD1 (6 bases). The CDR3 consists of 17 residues. The V and J ends lost 4 bases and 0 bases respectively, with 16 bases between them. The germline V gene encodes CDR1 LNHDA and CDR2 SQIVND (reference sequence). CDR3: CASSTQAGADSNQPQHF. CDR3 in DNA: TGTGCCAGTAGTACCCAAGCGGGGGCAGATAGCAATCAGCCCCAGCATTTT. The full variable domain, completed using reference TRBV19 and TRBJ1-5, is DGGITQSPKYLFRKEGQNVTLSCEQNLNHDAMYWYRQDPGQGLRLIYYSQIVNDFQKGDIAEGYSVSREKKESFPLTVTSAQKNPTAFYLCASSTQAGADSNQPQHFGDGTRLSIL.

The chain is built from TRBV27 and TRBJ2-3; tentatively, D is TRBD1 (5 bases). The V gene's germline CDR1 is MNHEY and CDR2 SMNVEV (reference sequence). Trimming pared 0 bases from V and 3 bases from J, leaving 19 bases between. The CDR3 length is 18 residues. The CDR3 DNA is TGTGCCAGCAGTTTATCGGGTTCAGGGTGGTGGGCTACAGATACGCAGTATTTT. Protein product: CASSLSGSGWWATDTQYF.

The chain combines TRBV10-3 with TRBJ2-7; 9 bases are a match to TRBD1. V lost 7 bases to trimming and J lost 7 bases; unmatched junction nucleotides: 11. The CDR3 consists of 14 residues. The germline CDR1 and CDR2 sequences are ENHRY and SYGVKD. The CDR3 region has the DNA TGTGCCATCAAAAACGGGACAGGGTTAGTTGAGCAGTACTTC. Protein: CAIKNGTGLVEQYF.

This sequence joins TRBV28 and TRBJ2-7; D uncertain. CDR1 and CDR2 (germline): MDHEN, SYDVKM. V was cut by 7 bases and J by 4 bases, with 8 bases left in between. There are 11 residues in the CDR3. CDR3 sequence: CASNSFYEQYF. The CDR3 coding sequence is TGTGCCAGCAACAGCTTTTACGAGCAGTACTTC. The variable domain in full, with the rest retrieved from reference TRBV28 and TRBJ2-7, is DVKVTQSSRYLVKRTGEKVFLECVQDMDHENMFWYRQDPGLGLRLIYFSYDVKMKEKGDIPEGYSVSREKKERFSLILESASTNQTSMYLCASNSFYEQYFGPGTRLTVT.

V is TRBV27 and J is TRBJ2-2, with D perhaps TRBD1 (5 bases). The CDR3 is made up of 15 amino acids. From germline, CDR1 is MNHEY and CDR2 SMNVEV (reference sequence). V lost 0 bases and J 4 bases, leaving 9 bases between the germline ends. CDR3 in amino acids: CASSLSRTTTGELFF. As DNA, the CDR3 is TGTGCCAGCAGTTTATCTCGGACAACCACCGGGGAGCTGTTTTTT.

This chain links TRBV18 with TRBJ1-2, with D unresolved. Germline V CDR1 and CDR2: KGHSH, LQKENI. The CDR3 runs 15 residues. V was trimmed by 5 bases and J by 2 bases, leaving 15 bases between them. The DNA for the CDR3 is TGTGCCAGCTCATCTTCAGGTGGTGAAAACTATGGCTACACCTTC. Translation gives CASSSSGGENYGYTF.

V is TRBV6-5 and J is TRBJ1-2; weak D call: TRBD1 (5 bases). Deletions cut 2 bases from V and 6 bases from J, with 13 bases between. The CDR3 totals 14 residues. CDR1 is MNHEY and CDR2 is SVGAGI in the germline V gene. The CDR3 DNA sequence: TGTGCCAGCAGTTACGGAAGGACAAGCCATGGCTACACCTTC. This translates into CASSYGRTSHGYTF.

With respect to this clone: This clone may be a read error of a much larger clone one base away. The chain links TRBV7-8 to TRBJ1-2; the D is unclear. Deletions cut 3 bases from V and 0 bases from J, with 2 bases between. Germline CDR1 reads SGHVS; CDR2 reads FQNEAQ. This CDR3 contains 12 residues. The CDR3 spells CASSFTNYGYTF. DNA of the CDR3: TGTGCCAGCAGCTTCACTAACTATGGCTACACCTTC.

The genes are TRBV5-6 and TRBJ1-1; D not resolved. Trimming took 4 bases from V and 6 from J, leaving 10 bases between them. This CDR3 has 12 residues. Looked up from germline, CDR1 is SGHDT and CDR2 is YYEEEE. The CDR3 DNA reads TGTGCCAGCAGCATAACTATCGCTGAAGCTTTCTTT. It translates to CASSITIAEAFF.

The chain uses TRBV25-1 and TRBJ1-6; D is undetermined. Trimming cost V 1 base and J 12 bases, with 10 bases left between them. The CDR3 is made up of 13 amino acids. Germline V lookup: CDR1 MGHDK, CDR2 SYGVNS. CDR3 sequence reads: CASSEFSGLPLHF. CDR3 sequence (DNA): TGTGCCAGCAGTGAATTTAGCGGCCTACCCCTCCACTTT. Variable domain in full (rest from reference TRBV25-1 and TRBJ1-6): EADIYQTPRYLVIGTGKKITLECSQTMGHDKMYWYQQDPGMELHLIHYSYGVNSTEKGDLSSESTVSRIRTEHFPLTLESARPSHTSQYLCASSEFSGLPLHFGNGTRLTVT.

The CDR3: CASTILADRTDTQYF. CDR3 DNA: TGCGCCAGCACCATACTAGCGGACCGCACAGATACGCAGTATTTT. The rearrangement uses TRBV5-1 and TRBJ2-3, with 8 bases that match TRBD2. V shed 6 bases and J 1 base; nucleotides not matched to a gene: 7. The CDR3 sequence is 15 residues long. CDR1 and CDR2 (germline): SGHRS, YFSETQ.

The chain combines TRBV21-1 with TRBJ2-2; no check of the table's D call, TRBD2, against the DNA was made. TRBV21-1 is deemed a pseudogene. CDR3 size: 16 residues. The CDR3 here is CASNTSSGRGTGELFF. DNA of the CDR3: TGTGCCAGCAACACTTCTAGCGGGAGAGGCACCGGGGAGCTGTTTTTT.

The chain has TRBV28 and TRBJ2-7; tentatively, D is TRBD2 (6 bases). In germline, CDR1 is MDHEN, CDR2 SYDVKM. Trimming left V 5 bases short and J 5 bases short, with 19 bases between. The CDR3 covers 15 residues. CDR3 in DNA: TGTGCCAGCAGTCCCGGGACTTCCGGAGGGGACGAGCAGTACTTC. Protein: CASSPGTSGGDEQYF.

The rearrangement uses TRBV28 and TRBJ1-2; D is undetermined. This CDR3 has 14 amino acids. V was cut by 3 bases and J by 0 bases, with 8 bases left in between. CDR1 MDHEN and CDR2 SYDVKM come from the germline V gene. CDR3 region: CASSFRGANYGYTF. The CDR3 DNA reads TGTGCCAGCAGTTTTCGGGGTGCTAACTATGGCTACACCTTC.

The table lists this clone with a count of one. The gene calls are TRBV3-1 (or the pseudogene TRBV3-2) and TRBJ2-7; a possible D gene is TRBD2 (5 bases). Trimming removed 4 bases at V and 7 bases at J, with 20 bases between. Germline V gene sequence: CDR1 LGHDT, CDR2 YNNKEL (reference sequence). The CDR3 is 15 residues long. The DNA of the CDR3 is TGTGCCAGCAGCCCATACGATTATCGCACGGGAGAGCAGTACTTC. It yields the protein CASSPYDYRTGEQYF.

This clone came up a few times. This chain joins TRBV28 and TRBJ2-7; 7 positions agree with TRBD2. Germline CDR1 MDHEN, CDR2 SYDVKM. This CDR3 has 16 amino acids. V lost 3 bases and J lost 5; bases outside the gene matches: 13. The CDR3 coding sequence is TGTGCCAGCAGTTTTATTTCTACGGCGGGAGTGGACGAGCAGTACTTC. Translation: CASSFISTAGVDEQYF.

This chain connects TRBV5-1 to TRBJ2-1; 11 nucleotides align to TRBD2. From germline, CDR1 is SGHRS and CDR2 YFSETQ. The CDR3 totals 17 residues. V gave up 1 base and J gave up 0 bases; unmatched junction bases: 3. CDR3 DNA: TGCGCCAGCAGCTTGAGCACTAGCGGGAGCTCCTACAATGAGCAGTTCTTC. Translating gives CASSLSTSGSSYNEQFF. The variable domain in full, with the rest retrieved from reference TRBV5-1 and TRBJ2-1, is KAGVTQTPRYLIKTRGQQVTLSCSPISGHRSVSWYQQTPGQGLQFLFEYFSETQRNKGNFPGRFSGRQFSNSRSEMNVSTLELGDSALYLCASSLSTSGSSYNEQFFGPGTRLTVL.

V usage is TRBV6-2 or TRBV6-3 and J usage is TRBJ1-1; D remains ambiguous. Germline values: CDR1 MNHEY, CDR2 SVGEGT. With 6 bases removed from V and 1 base from J, the gap between germline ends came to 15 bases. CDR3 size: 15 residues. CDR3 region: CASSRPLETNTEAFF. The CDR3 bases are TGTGCCAGCAGCCGCCCCCTAGAAACGAACACTGAAGCTTTCTTT.

The chain links TRBV28 to TRBJ1-1; maybe TRBD1 (5 bases). V lost 6 bases and J 9 bases, leaving 14 bases between the germline ends. Per germline, CDR1 MDHEN and CDR2 SYDVKM. The CDR3 is made up of 12 amino acids. This CDR3 is CASSVGGNQAFF. DNA for the CDR3: TGTGCCAGCAGCGTGGGGGGGAACCAAGCTTTCTTT.

CDR3 bases: TGTGCCAGCGCGAGCGGGGGGTCCTACGAGCAGTACTTC. It translates to CASASGGSYEQYF. The chain links TRBV28 to TRBJ2-7; 9 bases map to TRBD2. In germline, CDR1 is MDHEN, CDR2 SYDVKM. V lost 8 bases and J lost 1; bases outside the gene matches: 3. CDR3 length: 13 residues.

The chain uses TRBV7-6 and TRBJ2-7; 9 nucleotides agree with TRBD1. In germline, CDR1 is SGHVS, CDR2 FNYEAQ. Trimming removed 1 base from V and 3 bases from J; junction bases left unmatched: 4. This CDR3 is built from 15 residues. The CDR3 nucleotides are TGTGCCAGCAGCTTAGGTCCGGGACAGGGCTACGAGCAGTACTTC. This gives the protein CASSLGPGQGYEQYF.

The rearrangement links TRBV9 to TRBJ2-2; D is unclear. V gave up 0 bases and J gave up 4 bases, with 10 bases separating them. CDR3 length: 15 residues. Germline CDR1 reads SGDLS; CDR2 reads YYNGEE. This chain's CDR3 is CASSVAASFTGELFF. CDR3 DNA sequence: TGTGCCAGCAGCGTAGCAGCGTCGTTCACCGGGGAGCTGTTTTTT. Filled out from reference TRBV9 and TRBJ2-2, the complete variable domain reads DSGVTQTPKHLITATGQRVTLRCSPRSGDLSVYWYQQSLDQGLQFLIQYYNGEERAKGNILERFSAQQFPDLHSELNLSSLELGDSALYFCASSVAASFTGELFFGEGSRLTVL.

The rearrangement joins TRBV6-2 or TRBV6-3 to TRBJ2-1; D perhaps matches TRBD2 (5 bases). Deletions cut 4 bases from V and 0 bases from J, with 7 bases between. The germline V gene has CDR1 MNHEY and CDR2 SVGEGT. The CDR3 is 14 residues long. The CDR3 spells CASSWESSYNEQFF. The CDR3 DNA reads as TGTGCCAGCAGTTGGGAGAGCTCCTACAATGAGCAGTTCTTC.

This chain connects TRBV28 to TRBJ2-2; D is possibly TRBD1 (6 bases). The CDR3 spans 15 residues. Germline V CDR1 and CDR2: MDHEN, SYDVKM. Trimming removed 3 bases from V and 1 base from J, with 9 bases in between. CDR3 in DNA: TGTGCCAGCAGTTTCGGGACATTGAACACCGGGGAGCTGTTTTTT. Protein product: CASSFGTLNTGELFF.

The chain joins TRBV28 to TRBJ2-7, with TRBD1 identical over 7 bases. The CDR3 is 14 residues long. Germline V gives CDR1 MDHEN, CDR2 SYDVKM. The ends lost 5 bases at V and 2 bases at J; junction bases unmatched: 6. CDR3 nucleotides: TGTGCCAGCAGTCTCCTAGGGGGCACCTACGAGCAGTACTTC. This codes for CASSLLGGTYEQYF.

The chain couples TRBV19 to TRBJ1-1; D is unclear. Germline V gene data show CDR1 as LNHDA and CDR2 as SQIVND (reference sequence). Deletions cut 4 bases from V and 4 bases from J, with 10 bases between. The length of the CDR3 is 13 residues. The CDR3 nucleotides read TGTGCCAGTAGTACCTCGTACGGCACTGAAGCTTTCTTT. Its translation is CASSTSYGTEAFF.

The chain is built from TRBV5-1 and TRBJ1-6; 10 nucleotides line up with TRBD1. Germline V gene sequence: CDR1 SGHRS, CDR2 YFSETQ. Unmatched junction bases numbered 3, after V lost 0 bases and J lost 0 bases. CDR3 size: 18 residues. The CDR3 nucleotides read TGCGCCAGCAGCTTGGGGGACAGGGGAAGCTCCTATAATTCACCCCTCCACTTT. It encodes CASSLGDRGSSYNSPLHF.